A selection of T cell receptor beta chains follows, all from one sample in a study of blood T cell repertoires in COVID-19. Clones were read by immunoSEQ multiplex PCR, and TCRdb kept only the in-frame ones, dropping some. The sample includes around 380,000 clones, roughly 77% of them seen just once. Material for sequencing was peripheral blood. These receptors originate from a human donor with acute or convalescent COVID-19. The donor label of this sample is uncertain. CDR3s include the opening cysteine and the closing phenylalanine or tryptophan. D genes are given only for firm matches. Size tells how often a clone was seen (once, few, many) or the class of an expanded clone, and some rows leave it out.

>TRBV28|TRBJ2-6|.|.
TGTGCCAGCAGGAGCTCTGGGGCCAACGTCCTGACTTTC
CASRSSGANVLTF
>TRBV5-1|TRBJ1-2|once|.
TGCGCCAGCAGCAGAGATTCTAACTATGGCTACACCTTC
CASSRDSNYGYTF
>TRBV20-1|TRBJ2-3|few|.
TGCAGTGCTAGTGGTAAAACACCAGATACGCAGTATTTT
CSASGKTPDTQYF
>TRBV5-4|TRBJ2-2|.|.
TGTGCCAGCAGCTCAGCAGAGGATACCGGGGAGCTGTTTTTT
CASSSAEDTGELFF
>TRBV5-1|TRBJ2-7|.|.
TGCGCCAGCAGCTTGGTGGGAGGCGGGGCCACCTACGAGCAGTACTTC
CASSLVGGGATYEQYF
>TRBV5-1|TRBJ1-2|.|.
TGCGCCAGCAGCTTAGGGGCTAGAGGCTACACCTTC
CASSLGARGYTF
>TRBV18|TRBJ2-1|few|.
TGTGCCAGCTCACCACCGAACACCAATGAGCAGTTCTTC
CASSPPNTNEQFF
>TRBV4-1|TRBJ2-2|once|.
TGCGCCAGCAGCCAAGCATCCCCCCCCGGGGAGCTGTTTTTT
CASSQASPPGELFF
>TRBV5-1|TRBJ2-2|.|TRBD2
TGCGCCAGCGGCGGGCTAGCGGGTCCCAACACCGGGGAGCTGTTTTTT
CASGGLAGPNTGELFF
>TRBV6-5|TRBJ1-1|.|.
TGTGCCAGCAGTTACTCGCCAGGGGCGAACACTGAAGCTTTCTTT
CASSYSPGANTEAFF
>TRBV29-1|TRBJ2-7|.|TRBD1
TGCAGCGCTCGACACCTCGGGACAGCGGATGAGCAGTACTTC
CSARHLGTADEQYF
>TRBV29-1|TRBJ1-1|.|.
TGCAGCGCCGGTAGGGGGAACACTGAAGCTTTCTTT
CSAGRGNTEAFF
>TRBV5-5|TRBJ1-5|.|.
TGTGCCAGCAGCTTGTTAGCTAATAGCAATCAGCCCCAGCATTTT
CASSLLANSNQPQHF
>TRBV4-1|TRBJ1-2|.|.
TGCGCCAGCAGCCAAACCCCCGAACACAGTGGCTACACCTTC
CASSQTPEHSGYTF
>TRBV19|TRBJ2-5|.|.
TGTGCCAGTAGTATCATCGGCCGAGGATGGGAGACCCAGTACTTC
CASSIIGRGWETQYF
>TRBV27|TRBJ1-1|.|TRBD1
TGTGCCAGCAGTTTACGGCAGGGGGCGAACACTGAAGCTTTCTTT
CASSLRQGANTEAFF
>TRBV7-8|TRBJ2-1|once|TRBD2
TGTGCCAGCAGCTCCCCCAGCGGGAGGCTTTACAATGAGCAGTTCTTC
CASSSPSGRLYNEQFF
>TRBV5-4|TRBJ1-5|.|.
TGTGCCAGCAGCTCCGGTACGGGGTACAATCAGCCCCAGCATTTT
CASSSGTGYNQPQHF
>TRBV7-8|TRBJ2-2|.|.
TGTGCCAGCAGCGCCCTAGTGGCGGAGAACACCGGGGAGCTGTTTTTT
CASSALVAENTGELFF
>TRBV14|TRBJ1-1|few|.
TGTGCCAGCAGCAACACCAGGGGTCGCAACACTGAAGCTTTCTTT
CASSNTRGRNTEAFF
>TRBV5-1|TRBJ1-5|.|TRBD1
TGCGCCAGCAGCTCTGGGACAGGGGTTCAGCCCCAGCATTTT
CASSSGTGVQPQHF
>TRBV6-5|TRBJ1-4|.|.
TGTGCCAGCAGGGGGCAGCATAATGAAGCACTGTTTTTT
CASRGQHNEALFF
>TRBV28|TRBJ1-2|.|.
TGTGCCAGCAGTGACAGCAATTCTAACTATGGCTACACCTTC
CASSDSNSNYGYTF
>TRBV19|TRBJ2-7|.|.
TGTGCCAGTAGTAGGTTTGACTCGCAAGAGCAGTACTTC
CASSRFDSQEQYF
>TRBV5-1|TRBJ2-2|.|TRBD1
TGCGCCAGTAGGAGACAGGGCGCTACCGGGGAGCTGTTTTTT
CASRRQGATGELFF
>TRBV3-1/TRBV3-2|TRBJ1-2|.|.
TGTGCCAGCAGCCGAAAGACCCCAGTCAGACTTAATGGCTACACCTTC
CASSRKTPVRLNGYTF
>TRBV9|TRBJ2-1|few|TRBD2
TGTGCCAGCAGCGTTTACCGCGGGAGCGGGGGGGCCGTAAATGAGCAGTTCTTC
CASSVYRGSGGAVNEQFF
>TRBV18|TRBJ1-4|.|.
TGTGCCAGCTCACGGGCGTGGGCTAATGAAAAACTGTTTTTT
CASSRAWANEKLFF
>TRBV27|TRBJ2-3|once|TRBD2
TGTGCCAGCAGTTTATCCCCTAGCGGAAAAACAGATACGCAGTATTTT
CASSLSPSGKTDTQYF
>TRBV5-1|TRBJ1-4|few|TRBD1
TGCGCCAGCAGCTTGGTGGGGACAGGTGGCGAAAAACTGTTTTTT
CASSLVGTGGEKLFF
>TRBV4-1|TRBJ2-3|.|TRBD2
TGCGCCAGCAGCCAGAACCGCGGACTAGCGGGGCTCACAGATACGCAGTATTTT
CASSQNRGLAGLTDTQYF
>TRBV28|TRBJ1-2|.|TRBD1
TGTGCCAGCAGTTCCAGCCGGACAGGGATCCGTGGCTACACCTTC
CASSSSRTGIRGYTF
>TRBV11-1|TRBJ2-7|once|TRBD2
TGTGCCAGCAGTCACCGCGGTAGCGGGCTGGAGCAGTACTTC
CASSHRGSGLEQYF